This entry describes one T cell receptor beta chain. The data were obtained in a study of blood T cell repertoires in COVID-19. Sequencing was performed with immunoSEQ multiplex PCR; in TCRdb, only in-frame clones are kept and a portion is missing. The table records under 120,000 clones, roughly 81% of them present only once. In germline, CDR1 is SGHTS, CDR2 YDEGEE. The CDR3 length is 16 residues. J lost 9 bases, V lost 0 bases, and 10 bases had no gene match. The sequence derives from a human donor in a cohort sampled during active COVID-19. The V gene is TRBV5-8, the J gene TRBJ2-1; 9 bases are shared with TRBD1. Sequencing was performed on peripheral blood. The DNA for the CDR3 is TGTGCCAGCAGCTTGGCCGGGACAGGGTTGTGGGTTGAGCAGTTCTTC. Translated, it gives CASSLAGTGLWVEQFF.